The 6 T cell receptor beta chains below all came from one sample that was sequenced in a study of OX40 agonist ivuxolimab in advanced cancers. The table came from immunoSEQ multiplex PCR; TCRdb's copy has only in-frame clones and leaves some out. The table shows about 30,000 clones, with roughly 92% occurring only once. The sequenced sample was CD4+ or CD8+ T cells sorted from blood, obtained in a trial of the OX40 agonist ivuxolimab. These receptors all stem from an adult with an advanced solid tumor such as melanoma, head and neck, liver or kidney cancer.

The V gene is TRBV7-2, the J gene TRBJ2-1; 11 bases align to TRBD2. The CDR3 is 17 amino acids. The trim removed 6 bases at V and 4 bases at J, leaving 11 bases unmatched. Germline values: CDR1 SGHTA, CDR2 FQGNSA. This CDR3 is CASSPTSGGVMYNEQFF. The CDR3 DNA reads TGTGCCAGCAGTCCTACTAGCGGGGGCGTAATGTACAATGAGCAGTTCTTC.

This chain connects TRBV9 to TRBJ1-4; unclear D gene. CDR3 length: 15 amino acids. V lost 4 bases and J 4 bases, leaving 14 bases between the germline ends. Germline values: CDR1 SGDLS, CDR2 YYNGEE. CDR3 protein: CASSLGNGFNEKLFF. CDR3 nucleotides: TGTGCCAGCAGCCTAGGAAACGGTTTTAATGAAAAACTGTTTTTT.

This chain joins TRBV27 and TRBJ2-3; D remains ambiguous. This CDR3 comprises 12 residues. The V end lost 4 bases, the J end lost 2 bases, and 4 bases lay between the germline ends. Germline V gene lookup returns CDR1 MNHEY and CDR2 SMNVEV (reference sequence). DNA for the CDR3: TGTGCCAGCAGTTCCAACACAGATACGCAGTATTTT. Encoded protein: CASSSNTDTQYF.

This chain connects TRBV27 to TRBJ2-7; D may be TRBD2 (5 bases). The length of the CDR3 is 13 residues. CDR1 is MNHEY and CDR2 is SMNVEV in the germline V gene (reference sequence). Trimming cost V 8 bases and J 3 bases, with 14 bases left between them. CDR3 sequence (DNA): TGTGCCAGCGGACTGGGATCCAACTACGAGCAGTACTTC. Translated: CASGLGSNYEQYF.

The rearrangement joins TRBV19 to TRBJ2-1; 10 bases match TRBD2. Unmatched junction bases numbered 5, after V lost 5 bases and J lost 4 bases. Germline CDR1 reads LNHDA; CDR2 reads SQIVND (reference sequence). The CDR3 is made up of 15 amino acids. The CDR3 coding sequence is TGTGCCAGTAGTCCAGGGACTAGCGTTTACAATGAGCAGTTCTTC. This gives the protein CASSPGTSVYNEQFF.

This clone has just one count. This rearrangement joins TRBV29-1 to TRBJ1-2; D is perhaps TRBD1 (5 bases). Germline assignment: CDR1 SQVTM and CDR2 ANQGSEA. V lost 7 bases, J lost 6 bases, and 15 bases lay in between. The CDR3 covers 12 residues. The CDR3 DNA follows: TGCAGCGGTAGACAGTTAGACGATGGCTACACCTTC. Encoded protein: CSGRQLDDGYTF.